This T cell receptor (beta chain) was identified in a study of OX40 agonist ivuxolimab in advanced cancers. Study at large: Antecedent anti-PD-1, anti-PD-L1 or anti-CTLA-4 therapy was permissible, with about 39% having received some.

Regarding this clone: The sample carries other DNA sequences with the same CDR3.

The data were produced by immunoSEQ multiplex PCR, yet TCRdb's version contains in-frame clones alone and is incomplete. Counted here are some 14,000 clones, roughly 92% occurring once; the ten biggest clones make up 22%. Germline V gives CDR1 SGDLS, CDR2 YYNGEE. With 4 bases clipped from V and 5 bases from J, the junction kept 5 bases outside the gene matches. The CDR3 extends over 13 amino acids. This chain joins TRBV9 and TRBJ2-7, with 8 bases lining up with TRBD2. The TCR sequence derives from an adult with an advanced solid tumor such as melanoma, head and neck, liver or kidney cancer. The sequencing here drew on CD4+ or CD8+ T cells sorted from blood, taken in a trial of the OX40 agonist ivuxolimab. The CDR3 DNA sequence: TGTGCCAGCAGCCGGGGGGGGGAAAACGAGCAGTACTTC. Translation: CASSRGGENEQYF.